Presented here are 29 T cell receptor beta chains from one specimen sequenced in a study of blood T cell repertoires in COVID-19. Clones were read by immunoSEQ multiplex PCR, and TCRdb kept only the in-frame ones, dropping some. The table shows about 330,000 clones, with over 80% occurring only once. The sample consisted of peripheral blood. The source is a man aged 30-40 years with COVID-19, enrolled during active disease.

The V gene is TRBV6-2 or TRBV6-3, the J gene TRBJ2-1; D perhaps matches TRBD1 (6 bases). CDR1 and CDR2 (germline): MNHEY, SVGEGT. The CDR3 has 16 amino acids. V shed 6 bases and J shed 2 bases, with 17 bases lying between them. The CDR3 loop is CASSRFRDKTYNEQFF. CDR3 coding DNA: TGTGCCAGCAGCCGTTTCCGGGACAAAACCTACAATGAGCAGTTCTTC.

The chain is built from TRBV28 and TRBJ2-1, with 14 nucleotides matching TRBD2. The CDR3 spans 18 residues. After removal of 5 bases from V and 6 bases from J, the junction contained 12 bases not matched to a gene. Germline V CDR1 and CDR2: MDHEN, SYDVKM. The CDR3 nucleotides read TGTGCCAGCAGTACACCCGGGACTAGCGGGAGAAGGGGCAATGAGCAGTTCTTC. It specifies CASSTPGTSGRRGNEQFF.

J is TRBJ2-7 and V is TRBV6-5; D possibly corresponds to TRBD1 (6 bases). The CDR3 length is 15 residues. V was trimmed by 6 bases and J by 0 bases, leaving 15 bases between them. Per germline, CDR1 MNHEY and CDR2 SVGAGI. The CDR3 spells CASSRDIFLSYEQYF. The CDR3 DNA is TGTGCCAGCAGCCGGGACATCTTCCTCTCCTACGAGCAGTACTTC.

The chain has TRBV20-1 and TRBJ1-4; no clear D gene. Germline V gene data show CDR1 as DFQATT and CDR2 as SNEGSKA (reference sequence). Trimming left V 1 base short and J 8 bases short, with 5 bases between. CDR3 size: 11 residues. The CDR3 sequence: CSARVAEKLFF. The CDR3 DNA is TGCAGTGCTAGAGTGGCCGAAAAACTGTTTTTT.

The CDR3 is CASSLTGLYGYTF. CDR3 coding DNA: TGTGCCAGCAGCTTGACAGGTCTCTATGGCTACACCTTC. The chain has TRBV5-4 and TRBJ1-2; D perhaps matches TRBD1 (5 bases). The germline CDR1 and CDR2 sequences are SGHNT and YYREEE (reference sequence). The CDR3 length is 13 residues. V was cut by 1 base and J by 4 bases, with 8 bases left in between. Full variable domain (remainder filled in from reference TRBV5-4 and TRBJ1-2): ETGVTQSPTHLIKTRGQQVTLRCSSQSGHNTVSWYQQALGQGPQFIFQYYREEENGRGNFPPRFSGLQFPNYSSELNVNALELDDSALYLCASSLTGLYGYTFGSGTRLTVV.

CDR3 sequence reads: CASSFDNREQFF. CDR3 coding DNA: TGTGCCAGCAGCTTTGATAACCGGGAGCAGTTCTTC. This chain uses TRBV11-3 with TRBJ2-1; no definite D call. The germline V gene has CDR1 SGHNT and CDR2 YENEEA. Trimming left V 3 bases short and J 10 bases short, with 10 bases between. The CDR3 is made up of 12 amino acids.

The V and J genes are TRBV28 and TRBJ2-7, with TRBD1 as a possible D gene (6 bases). The CDR3 has 13 amino acids. CDR1 is MDHEN, CDR2 SYDVKM, per germline. V was trimmed by 10 bases and J by 2 bases, leaving 15 bases between them. CDR3 sequence: CAILQGLTYEQYF. In DNA form, the CDR3 reads TGTGCCATCCTACAGGGCCTTACCTACGAGCAGTACTTC.

This rearrangement joins TRBV6-6 to TRBJ2-5; 9 bases are shared with TRBD2. Germline trimming cut 11 bases from V and 7 bases from J; bases unmatched to any gene: 11. The germline CDR1 and CDR2 sequences are MNHNY and SVGAGI (reference sequence). This CDR3 region has 13 residues. CDR3 DNA: TGTGCCCACTCGATTCATAGCGGGGGGACCCAGTACTTC. It codes for CAHSIHSGGTQYF.

The chain has TRBV10-1 and TRBJ1-1; 9 bases map to TRBD1. J was trimmed by 2 bases and V by 9 bases; bases with no gene match: 7. The CDR3 contains 14 residues. CDR1 is WNHNN and CDR2 is SYGVQD in the germline V gene (reference sequence). DNA for the CDR3: TGCGCCAGGGGACAGGGTGGCGATAACACTGAAGCTTTCTTT. Its protein is CARGQGGDNTEAFF.

The genes are TRBV9 and TRBJ2-3; tentatively, D is TRBD1 (6 bases). Germline values: CDR1 SGDLS, CDR2 YYNGEE. The germline V and J ends were trimmed by 3 bases and 1 base, with 12 bases remaining between them. The CDR3 contains 15 residues. CDR3 DNA: TGTGCCAGCAGCGCAAACAGGGTAGGCACAGATACGCAGTATTTT. This sequence encodes CASSANRVGTDTQYF.

The V gene is TRBV4-1, the J gene TRBJ2-1; tentatively, D is TRBD2 (5 bases). This CDR3 is 15 amino acids long. V was clipped by 1 base and J by 2 bases, with 9 bases between them. The germline CDR1 and CDR2 sequences are MGHRA and YSYEKL. DNA for the CDR3: TGCGCCAGCAGCCAAGTGGGAGCAGCCTACAATGAGCAGTTCTTC. This gives the protein CASSQVGAAYNEQFF.

This clone was detected a few times. The chain is built from TRBV7-3 and TRBJ2-7; 8 nucleotides line up with TRBD2. Germline V gene lookup returns CDR1 SGHTA and CDR2 FQGTGA. This CDR3 comprises 15 residues. Trimming cost V 1 base and J 8 bases; bases outside gene matches: 10. CDR3 in amino acids: CASSLNSGTPWQQYF. The CDR3 DNA sequence: TGTGCCAGCAGCTTAAATAGCGGGACGCCCTGGCAGCAGTACTTC.

This clone was detected only a few times. The chain uses TRBV19 and TRBJ1-2, with TRBD1 identical over 7 bases. V lost 7 bases, J lost 8 bases, and 10 bases stayed unmatched. From germline, CDR1 is LNHDA and CDR2 SQIVND (reference sequence). The CDR3 consists of 13 residues. The CDR3 sequence: CASNLQGSLGYTF. The CDR3 DNA follows: TGTGCCAGTAATCTACAGGGGTCCCTGGGCTACACCTTC.

The chain employs TRBV5-4 and TRBJ2-7; the D gene is possibly TRBD1 (5 bases). This CDR3 has 14 residues. Germline CDR1 reads SGHNT; CDR2 reads YYREEE (reference sequence). V was cut by 2 bases and J by 6 bases, with 15 bases left in between. Written as DNA, the CDR3 is TGTGCCAGCAGCTTACCACTCACAGGTTCCGAGCAGTACTTC. Residues: CASSLPLTGSEQYF.

The chain links TRBV2 to TRBJ2-5; the D is unclear. CDR3 length equals 14 residues. The V gene lost 2 bases and the J gene lost 3 bases, with 10 bases spanning the gap. Germline lookup yields CDR1 SNHLY and CDR2 FYNNEI. The CDR3 region has the DNA TGTGCCAGCAGTGAACGTCTATCGAAAGAGACCCAGTACTTC. Its protein is CASSERLSKETQYF.

This chain links TRBV5-1 with TRBJ1-1; TRBD1 matches 10 bases. The CDR3 is 17 residues long. The V and J ends lost 3 bases and 4 bases, in that order; junction bases with no gene match: 12. Germline V gene sequence: CDR1 SGHRS, CDR2 YFSETQ. CDR3 residues: CASSSRTDRGGTTEAFF. The CDR3 DNA sequence: TGCGCCAGCAGCTCTCGAACGGACAGGGGGGGAACCACTGAAGCTTTCTTT.

The chain's CDR3 is CASALGGAYEKLFF. The CDR3 coding sequence is TGTGCCAGCGCGTTGGGGGGGGCTTATGAAAAACTGTTTTTT. The chain is built from TRBV2 and TRBJ1-4, with a weak D call TRBD1 (6 bases). Trimming took off 8 bases at V and 6 bases at J, with 16 bases between the two ends. This CDR3 is built from 14 residues. Germline CDR1 SNHLY, CDR2 FYNNEI. The whole variable domain, filled in from reference TRBV2 and TRBJ1-4, reads EPEVTQTPSHQVTQMGQEVILRCVPISNHLYFYWYRQILGQKVEFLVSFYNNEISEKSEIFDDQFSVERPDGSNFTLKIRSTKLEDSAMYFCASALGGAYEKLFFGSGTQLSVL.

The rearrangement uses TRBV3-1 (or the pseudogene TRBV3-2) and TRBJ2-1; D is undetermined. The CDR3 covers 12 residues. Germline V gene sequence: CDR1 LGHDT, CDR2 YNNKEL (reference sequence). V lost 4 bases to trimming and J lost 4 bases, with 5 bases between them. The CDR3 spells CASSPGYNEQFF. The CDR3 region has the DNA TGTGCCAGCAGCCCCGGGTACAATGAGCAGTTCTTC.

The chain has TRBV27 and TRBJ2-5; D not certain. Trimming shortened V by 3 bases and J by 4 bases, and 9 bases separated the two germline ends. This CDR3 is built from 13 residues. The V gene's germline CDR1 is MNHEY and CDR2 SMNVEV (reference sequence). The CDR3: CASSFRYSETQYF. CDR3 sequence (DNA): TGTGCCAGCAGTTTCCGCTATTCAGAGACCCAGTACTTC.

The count of this clone is one. The chain employs TRBV27 and TRBJ1-6; the match to TRBD1 covers 10 bases. The J segment lost 6 bases and the V segment lost 2 bases, leaving 7 bases of the junction unmatched. The CDR3 covers 17 residues. CDR1 is MNHEY and CDR2 is SMNVEV in the germline V gene (reference sequence). In DNA, the CDR3 is TGTGCCAGCAGTTTACGGAGACAGGGGGCGGGTAATTCACCCCTCCACTTT. Its protein is CASSLRRQGAGNSPLHF.

The chain employs TRBV5-1 and TRBJ1-2; D might be TRBD1 (5 bases). V lost 4 bases and J lost 2, with 12 bases in between. Germline V gene data show CDR1 as SGHRS and CDR2 as YFSETQ. CDR3 length equals 14 residues. The CDR3 spells CASSMQRQNYGYTF. DNA for the CDR3: TGCGCCAGCAGCATGCAAAGACAGAACTATGGCTACACCTTC.

This chain uses TRBV7-9 with TRBJ1-2; the D gene is possibly TRBD1 (6 bases). This CDR3 comprises 15 residues. V gave up 5 bases and J gave up 4 bases, with 17 bases separating them. From germline, CDR1 is SEHNR and CDR2 FQNEAQ (reference sequence). The CDR3 loop is CASSPPGGAGYGYTF. The CDR3 nucleotides are TGTGCCAGCAGCCCGCCGGGGGGGGCGGGCTATGGCTACACCTTC.

The chain joins TRBV12-3 or TRBV12-4 to TRBJ1-1, with D unclear. Deletions cut 3 bases from V and 1 base from J, with 6 bases between. This CDR3 has 13 residues. In DNA, the CDR3 is TGTGCCAGCAGTTTGACTTGGAACACTGAAGCTTTCTTT. This encodes CASSLTWNTEAFF.

The chain uses TRBV10-3 and TRBJ2-5; D is possibly TRBD2 (5 bases). This CDR3 is 13 amino acids long. The V gene's germline CDR1 is ENHRY and CDR2 SYGVKD. The V end was cut by 2 bases, the J end by 2 bases, with 6 bases between. The CDR3 region is CAISERDQETQYF. The CDR3 coding sequence is TGTGCCATCAGTGAGCGGGATCAAGAGACCCAGTACTTC.

This clone appeared a few times. The genes are TRBV6-2 or TRBV6-3 and TRBJ1-1; D unclear. V lost 0 bases and J 0 bases, leaving 5 bases between the germline ends. CDR1 is MNHEY, CDR2 SVGEGT, per germline. The CDR3 covers 14 residues. The CDR3 protein is CASSYSIMNTEAFF. The CDR3 DNA sequence: TGTGCCAGCAGTTACTCAATAATGAACACTGAAGCTTTCTTT.

The V gene is TRBV30, the J gene TRBJ1-1, with D unclear. The ends were cut back, 1 base at V and 3 bases at J, with 12 bases in the middle. The CDR3 extends over 14 amino acids. Looked up from germline, CDR1 is GTSNPN and CDR2 is SVGIG (reference sequence). The CDR3 coding sequence is TGTGCCTGGAGTGATCGGGGTTTGGACACTGAAGCTTTCTTT. Residues: CAWSDRGLDTEAFF.

V gene TRBV6-5 combines with J gene TRBJ1-1, with TRBD1 identical over 9 bases. This CDR3 spans 15 amino acids. Germline loops: CDR1 MNHEY, CDR2 SVGAGI. After removal of 7 bases from V and 3 bases from J, the junction contained 9 bases not matched to a gene. The CDR3 is CASTTGGEGDTEAFF. The CDR3 nucleotides are TGTGCCAGCACTACAGGGGGCGAGGGGGACACTGAAGCTTTCTTT.

CDR3 nucleotides: TGTGCTAGTGGTCTAGCGGGGGGCGGCACAGATACGCAGTATTTT. Amino acids: CASGLAGGGTDTQYF. V is TRBV12-5 and J is TRBJ2-3, with 11 bases fitting TRBD2. The CDR3 extends over 15 amino acids. The trim removed 5 bases at V and 1 base at J, leaving 2 bases unmatched. Germline CDR1 reads LGHNT; CDR2 reads FRNRAP.

This chain uses TRBV7-9 with TRBJ2-2; 7 bases line up with TRBD1. The CDR3 spans 17 residues. Germline V gene sequence: CDR1 SEHNR, CDR2 FQNEAQ (reference sequence). V was pared by 2 bases and J by 0 bases, with 6 bases of the junction left unmatched. The CDR3 here is CASSLSPQGANTGELFF. In nucleotides, the CDR3 is TGTGCCAGCAGCTTATCTCCGCAGGGGGCGAACACCGGGGAGCTGTTTTTT.